Below are 18 T cell receptor beta chains sequenced from a single sample in a study of blood T cells in healthy people across ages (dated by TCRdb to between 2014 and 2017). Libraries were built with 5' RACE. This sample was sequenced with an Illumina HiSeq 2500. A second PCR of roughly 7 to 11 cycles was performed with a sample-barcoded 5' primer and a J-beta primer mix. The raw public reads went through TCRdb reprocessing: fastp at Q25, MiXCR clone calling, in-frame beta chains kept. One record per CDR3 amino acid sequence lists the most common genes and DNA. The sample records roughly 1,800,000 distinct CDR3 sequences, about 49% of which are singletons. The ten top clones hold around 2.1% of the sample. Sequenced sample: blood. The receptors come from a woman between 35 and 50 years old in good health.

This rearrangement joins TRBV27 to TRBJ2-3; 7 bases fit TRBD1. V shed 0 bases and J 14 bases; nucleotides not matched to a gene: 14. The CDR3 loop spans 15 amino acids. Germline CDR1 is MNHEY and CDR2 is SMNVEV (reference sequence). DNA for the CDR3: TGTGCCAGCAGTTTATCGGTCTTGCGACAGGGAGTTTTGTATTTT. This gives the protein CASSLSVLRQGVLYF.

This clonotype was picked up one time. CDR3 loop: CSAPLIPTPKPNTGELFF. CDR3 nucleotide sequence: TGCAGTGCTCCCCTCATTCCCACCCCAAAGCCGAACACCGGGGAGCTGTTTTTT. The chain uses TRBV20-1 and TRBJ2-2; D is uncertain. V was trimmed by 5 bases and J by 0 bases, leaving 22 bases between them. CDR3 length: 18 amino acids. Germline V CDR1 and CDR2: DFQATT, SNEGSKA (reference sequence).

This clonotype was detected only a few times. The chain joins TRBV12-3 or TRBV12-4 to TRBJ2-7; D possibly corresponds to TRBD2 (6 bases). With 6 bases removed from V and 1 base from J, the gap between germline ends came to 13 bases. CDR3 size: 14 residues. DNA of the CDR3: TGTGCCAGCAGGTCCGGGACTGAATCCTACGAGCAGTACTTC. It translates to CASRSGTESYEQYF.

V is TRBV9 and J is TRBJ2-1; TRBD2 agrees at 8 bases. The germline gives CDR1 SGDLS, CDR2 YYNGEE. Trimming took 0 bases from V and 10 from J; bases not matched to a gene: 9. CDR3 length equals 15 residues. CDR3 DNA sequence: TGTGCCAGCAGCGTAGCGGGGGGGCTTCTCAAGGAGCAGTTCTTC. Protein sequence: CASSVAGGLLKEQFF.

Here the CDR3 reads CASSLAGSGGARFF. In DNA, the CDR3 is TGCGCCAGCAGCTTGGCTGGTAGCGGGGGGGCCCGGTTCTTC. The genes are TRBV5-1 and TRBJ2-1; 11 bases map to TRBD2. V gave up 0 bases and J gave up 15 bases; unmatched junction bases: 8. The CDR3 loop spans 14 amino acids. Germline CDR1 SGHRS, CDR2 YFSETQ.

The chain links TRBV2 to TRBJ1-4; D is possibly TRBD1 (6 bases). CDR1 and CDR2 (germline): SNHLY, FYNNEI. CDR3 length: 14 amino acids. Trimming cost V 5 bases and J 7 bases, with 14 bases left between them. CDR3 region: CASSPSTGGEKLFF. The DNA for the CDR3 is TGTGCCAGCAGTCCATCGACAGGCGGTGAAAAACTGTTTTTT.

V gene TRBV6-2 or TRBV6-3 combines with J gene TRBJ2-7, with TRBD2 identical over 7 bases. V trimming: 8 bases; J trimming: 3 bases; junction bases outside the gene matches: 13. Germline assignment: CDR1 MNHEY and CDR2 SVGEGT. The CDR3 contains 15 residues. The CDR3 bases are TGTGCCAGCCGGCAGTCGGGAGGACGGCTCTACGAGCAGTACTTC. This codes for CASRQSGGRLYEQYF.

The chain combines TRBV6-1 with TRBJ2-3; D remains unclear. The V gene lost 6 bases and the J gene lost 0 bases, with 10 bases spanning the gap. Germline lookup yields CDR1 MNHNS and CDR2 SASEGT. This CDR3 is built from 14 residues. The CDR3 nucleotides read TGTGCCAGCAGCAGAAAAGACAGCACAGATACGCAGTATTTT. This encodes CASSRKDSTDTQYF.

The rearrangement joins TRBV7-9 to TRBJ1-2; the D is unclear. Trimming cost V 5 bases and J 5 bases, with 12 bases left between them. Per the germline V gene, CDR1 is SEHNR and CDR2 is FQNEAQ (reference sequence). CDR3 length equals 13 residues. The CDR3 bases are TGTGCCAGCAGCGCCTGGACGGAATATGGCTACACCTTC. Translating it yields CASSAWTEYGYTF.

This clonotype was recorded a few times. The rearrangement joins TRBV20-1 to TRBJ1-4, with D perhaps TRBD1 (5 bases). This CDR3 comprises 15 residues. Germline V gives CDR1 DFQATT, CDR2 SNEGSKA (reference sequence). Trimming pared 4 bases from V and 0 bases from J, leaving 12 bases between. CDR3 residues: CSATRAGTTNEKLFF. The CDR3 nucleotides are TGCAGTGCTACCAGGGCTGGGACAACTAATGAAAAACTGTTTTTT.

V is TRBV6-1 and J is TRBJ2-3, with D possibly TRBD2 on 5 matching bases. This CDR3 region has 16 residues. Germline V gene lookup returns CDR1 MNHNS and CDR2 SASEGT. The V and J ends lost 5 bases and 6 bases respectively, with 21 bases between them. DNA for the CDR3: TGTGCCAGCAGTTCGGATAGCGCTTTTATATCGGATACGCAGTATTTT. This sequence encodes CASSSDSAFISDTQYF.

This sequence joins TRBV2 and TRBJ2-7; D possibly uses TRBD1 or TRBD2 (5 bases each). Germline V gives CDR1 SNHLY, CDR2 FYNNEI. V was clipped by 3 bases and J by 1 base, with 13 bases between them. The CDR3 runs 15 residues. The DNA of the CDR3 is TGTGCCAGCAGTGATGGGGGAGCGTCTTCCTACGAGCAGTACTTC. Amino acid sequence: CASSDGGASSYEQYF.

The chain employs TRBV24-1 and TRBJ2-3; 7 nucleotides align to TRBD1. V lost 1 base and J lost 3; bases outside the gene matches: 3. Germline assignment: CDR1 KGHDR and CDR2 SFDVKD. The CDR3 extends over 15 amino acids. In DNA, the CDR3 is TGTGCCACCAGTGATTTTCAGGGGGTAACAGATACGCAGTATTTT. As protein: CATSDFQGVTDTQYF.

V is TRBV20-1 and J is TRBJ2-5; TRBD1 matches 9 bases. Germline CDR1 and CDR2: DFQATT and SNEGSKA (reference sequence). The CDR3 is 14 amino acids. The trim removed 6 bases at V and 4 bases at J, leaving 9 bases unmatched. CDR3 in amino acids: CSASGQGITETQYF. The CDR3 DNA follows: TGCAGTGCCTCGGGACAGGGTATAACAGAGACCCAGTACTTC.

This chain connects TRBV20-1 to TRBJ2-7; D possibly corresponds to TRBD1 (5 bases). The germline V and J ends were trimmed by 3 bases and 3 bases, with 12 bases remaining between them. Germline V CDR1 and CDR2: DFQATT, SNEGSKA (reference sequence). The CDR3 is 13 amino acids. The CDR3 region is CSASGQQGYEQYF. The CDR3 DNA sequence: TGCAGTGCTAGTGGTCAGCAGGGCTACGAGCAGTACTTC.

The sample holds a few counts of this clonotype. An end of the junction differs from the germline gene, which may be a read error. The chain employs TRBV5-1 and TRBJ2-5; unclear D gene. This CDR3 has 13 residues. Germline V gene data show CDR1 as SGHRS and CDR2 as YFSETQ. The CDR3 sequence is CASSLVPTETQYF. The CDR3 nucleotides read TGTGCCAGCAGCTTGGTCCCAACAGAGACCCAGTACTTC.

A few counts support this clonotype. V gene TRBV7-9 combines with J gene TRBJ2-1; D is unclear. V was pared by 3 bases and J by 4 bases, with 13 bases between. The CDR3 loop spans 15 amino acids. Germline CDR1 is SEHNR and CDR2 is FQNEAQ (reference sequence). The CDR3 region is CASSFHPGIYNEQFF. The CDR3 nucleotides read TGTGCCAGCAGCTTCCACCCCGGAATTTACAATGAGCAGTTCTTC.

The chain joins TRBV20-1 to TRBJ2-1, with TRBD2 matching 10 bases. This CDR3 is built from 16 residues. In germline, CDR1 is DFQATT, CDR2 SNEGSKA (reference sequence). The J segment lost 6 bases and the V segment lost 1 base, leaving 9 bases of the junction unmatched. The CDR3 here is CSARGGRLAGSNEQFF. Here the CDR3 DNA reads TGCAGTGCTAGAGGGGGGAGACTAGCGGGTAGCAATGAGCAGTTCTTC.